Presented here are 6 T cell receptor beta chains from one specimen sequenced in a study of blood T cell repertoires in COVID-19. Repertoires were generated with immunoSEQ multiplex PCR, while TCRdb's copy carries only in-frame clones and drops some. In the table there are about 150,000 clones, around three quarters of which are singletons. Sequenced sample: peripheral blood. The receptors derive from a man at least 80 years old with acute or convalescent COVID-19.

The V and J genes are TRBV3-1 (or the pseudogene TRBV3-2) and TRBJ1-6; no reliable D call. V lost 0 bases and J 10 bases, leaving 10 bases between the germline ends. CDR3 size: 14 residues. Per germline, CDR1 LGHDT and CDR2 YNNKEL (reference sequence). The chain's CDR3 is CASSQEYSSSPLHF. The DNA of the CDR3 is TGTGCCAGCAGCCAAGAATATAGCTCCTCACCCCTCCACTTT.

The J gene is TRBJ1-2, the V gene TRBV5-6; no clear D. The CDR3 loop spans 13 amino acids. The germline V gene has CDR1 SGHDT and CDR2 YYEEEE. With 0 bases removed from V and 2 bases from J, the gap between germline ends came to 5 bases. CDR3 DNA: TGTGCCAGCAGCTTGGCTGCGAACTATGGCTACACCTTC. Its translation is CASSLAANYGYTF. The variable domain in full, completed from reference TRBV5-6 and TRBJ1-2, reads DAGVTQSPTHLIKTRGQQVTLRCSPKSGHDTVSWYQQALGQGPQFIFQYYEEEERQRGNFPDRFSGHQFPNYSSELNVNALLLGDSALYLCASSLAANYGYTFGSGTRLTVV.

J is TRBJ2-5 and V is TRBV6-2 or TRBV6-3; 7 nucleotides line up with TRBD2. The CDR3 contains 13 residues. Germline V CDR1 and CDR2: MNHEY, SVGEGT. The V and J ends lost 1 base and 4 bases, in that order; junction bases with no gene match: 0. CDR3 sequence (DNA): TGTGCCAGCAGTTACTGGGAGGGAGAGACCCAGTACTTC. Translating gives CASSYWEGETQYF.

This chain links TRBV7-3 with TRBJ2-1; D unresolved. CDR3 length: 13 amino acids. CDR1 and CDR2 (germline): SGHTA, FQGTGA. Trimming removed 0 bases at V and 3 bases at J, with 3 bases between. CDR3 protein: CASSLTSYNEQFF. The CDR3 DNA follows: TGTGCCAGCAGCTTAACTAGCTACAATGAGCAGTTCTTC.

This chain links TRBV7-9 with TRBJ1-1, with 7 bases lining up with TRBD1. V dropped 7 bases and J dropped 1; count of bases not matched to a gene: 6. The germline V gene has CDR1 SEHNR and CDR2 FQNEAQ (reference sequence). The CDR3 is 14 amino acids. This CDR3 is CASTVQGRNTEAFF. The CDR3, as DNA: TGTGCCAGCACCGTACAGGGGCGGAACACTGAAGCTTTCTTT.

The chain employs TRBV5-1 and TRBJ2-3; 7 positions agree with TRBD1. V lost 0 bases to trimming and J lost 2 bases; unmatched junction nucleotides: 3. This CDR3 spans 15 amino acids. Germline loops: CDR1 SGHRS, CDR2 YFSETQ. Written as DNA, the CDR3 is TGCGCCAGCAGCTTGGAAGGGGGCTTCACAGATACGCAGTATTTT. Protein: CASSLEGGFTDTQYF. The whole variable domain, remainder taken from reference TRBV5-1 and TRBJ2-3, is KAGVTQTPRYLIKTRGQQVTLSCSPISGHRSVSWYQQTPGQGLQFLFEYFSETQRNKGNFPGRFSGRQFSNSRSEMNVSTLELGDSALYLCASSLEGGFTDTQYFGPGTRLTVL.